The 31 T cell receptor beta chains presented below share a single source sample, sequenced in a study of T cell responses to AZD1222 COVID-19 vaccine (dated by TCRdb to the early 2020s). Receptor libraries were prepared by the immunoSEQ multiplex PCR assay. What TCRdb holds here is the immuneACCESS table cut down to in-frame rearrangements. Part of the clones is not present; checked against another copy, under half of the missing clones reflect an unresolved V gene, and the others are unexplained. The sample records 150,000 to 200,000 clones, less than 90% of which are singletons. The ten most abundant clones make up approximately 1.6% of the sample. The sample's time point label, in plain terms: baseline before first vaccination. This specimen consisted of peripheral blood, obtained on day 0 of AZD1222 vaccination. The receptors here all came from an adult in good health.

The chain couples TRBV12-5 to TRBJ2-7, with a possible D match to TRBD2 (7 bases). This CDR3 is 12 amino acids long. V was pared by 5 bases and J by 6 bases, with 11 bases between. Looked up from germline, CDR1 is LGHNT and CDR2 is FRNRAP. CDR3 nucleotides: TGTGCTAGTGGTAACGGGGGGCGCGAGCAGTACTTC. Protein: CASGNGGREQYF.

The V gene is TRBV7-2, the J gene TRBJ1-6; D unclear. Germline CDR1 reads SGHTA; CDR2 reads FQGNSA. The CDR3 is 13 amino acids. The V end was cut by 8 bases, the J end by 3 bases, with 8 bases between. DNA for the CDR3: TGTGCCAGCGTGGCCAACTATAATTCACCCCTCCACTTT. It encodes CASVANYNSPLHF.

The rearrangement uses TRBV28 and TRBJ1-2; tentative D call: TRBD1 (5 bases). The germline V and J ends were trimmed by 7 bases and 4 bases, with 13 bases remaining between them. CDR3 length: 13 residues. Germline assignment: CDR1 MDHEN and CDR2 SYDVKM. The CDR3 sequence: CASIGEGAYGYTF. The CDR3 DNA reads TGTGCCAGCATAGGAGAAGGGGCCTATGGCTACACCTTC.

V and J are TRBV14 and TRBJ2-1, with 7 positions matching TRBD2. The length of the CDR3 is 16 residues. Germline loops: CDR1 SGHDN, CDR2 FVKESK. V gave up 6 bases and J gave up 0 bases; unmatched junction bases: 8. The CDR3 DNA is TGTGCCAGCAGACCTAGCGGATTAAGCTCCTACAATGAGCAGTTCTTC. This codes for CASRPSGLSSYNEQFF.

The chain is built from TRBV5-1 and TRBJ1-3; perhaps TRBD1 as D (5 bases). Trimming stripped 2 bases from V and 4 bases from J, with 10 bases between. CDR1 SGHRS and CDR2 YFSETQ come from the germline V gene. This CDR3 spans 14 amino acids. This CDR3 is CASSFDSLGNTIYF. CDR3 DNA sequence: TGCGCCAGCAGCTTCGACAGTTTGGGAAACACCATATATTTT.

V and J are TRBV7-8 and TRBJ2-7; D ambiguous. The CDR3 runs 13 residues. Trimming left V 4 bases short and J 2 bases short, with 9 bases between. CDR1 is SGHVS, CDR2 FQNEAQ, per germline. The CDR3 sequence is CASSSDMTYEQYF. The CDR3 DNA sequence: TGTGCCAGCAGCTCAGACATGACCTACGAGCAGTACTTC.

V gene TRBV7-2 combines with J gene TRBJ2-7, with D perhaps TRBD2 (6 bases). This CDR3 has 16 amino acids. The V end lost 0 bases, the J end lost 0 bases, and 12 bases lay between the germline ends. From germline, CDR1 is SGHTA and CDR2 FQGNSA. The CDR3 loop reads CASSLAPNSGSYEQYF. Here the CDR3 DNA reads TGTGCCAGCAGCTTAGCGCCGAATAGCGGCTCCTACGAGCAGTACTTC. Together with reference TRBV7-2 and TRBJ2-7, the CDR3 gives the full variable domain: GAGVSQSPSNKVTEKGKDVELRCDPISGHTALYWYRQSLGQGLEFLIYFQGNSAPDKSGLPSDRFSAERTGGSVSTLTIQRTQQEDSAVYLCASSLAPNSGSYEQYFGPGTRLTVT.

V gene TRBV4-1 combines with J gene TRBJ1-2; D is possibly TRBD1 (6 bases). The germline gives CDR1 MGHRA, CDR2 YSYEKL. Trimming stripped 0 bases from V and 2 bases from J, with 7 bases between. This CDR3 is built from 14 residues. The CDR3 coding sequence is TGCGCCAGCAGCCAAGAGGACAGAAACTATGGCTACACCTTC. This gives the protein CASSQEDRNYGYTF.

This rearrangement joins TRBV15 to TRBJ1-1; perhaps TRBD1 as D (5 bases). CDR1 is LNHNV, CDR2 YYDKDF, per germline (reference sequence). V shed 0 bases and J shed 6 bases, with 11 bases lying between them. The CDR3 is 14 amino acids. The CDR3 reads CATSRERGRAEAFF. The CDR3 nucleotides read TGTGCCACCAGCAGAGAGAGGGGCCGAGCTGAAGCTTTCTTT. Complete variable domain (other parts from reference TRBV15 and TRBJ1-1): DAMVIQNPRYQVTQFGKPVTLSCSQTLNHNVMYWYQQKSSQAPKLLFHYYDKDFNNEADTPDNFQSRRPNTSFCFLDIRSPGLGDTAMYLCATSRERGRAEAFFGQGTRLTVV.

The CDR3 spells CASSSNRNRNTEAFF. In nucleotides, the CDR3 is TGTGCCAGCAGTAGTAATCGAAACAGGAACACTGAAGCTTTCTTT. The rearrangement links TRBV25-1 to TRBJ1-1; D remains unclear. CDR3 length: 15 amino acids. From germline, CDR1 is MGHDK and CDR2 SYGVNS. Between the trimmed V and J ends, which lost 5 bases and 1 base, there was a span of 14 bases.

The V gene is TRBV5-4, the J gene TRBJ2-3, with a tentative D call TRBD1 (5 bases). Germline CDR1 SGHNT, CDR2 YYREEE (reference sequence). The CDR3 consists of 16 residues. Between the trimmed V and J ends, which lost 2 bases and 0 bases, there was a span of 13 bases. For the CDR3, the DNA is TGTGCCAGCAGCTTTCCACAGGACACTAGCACAGATACGCAGTATTTT. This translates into CASSFPQDTSTDTQYF.

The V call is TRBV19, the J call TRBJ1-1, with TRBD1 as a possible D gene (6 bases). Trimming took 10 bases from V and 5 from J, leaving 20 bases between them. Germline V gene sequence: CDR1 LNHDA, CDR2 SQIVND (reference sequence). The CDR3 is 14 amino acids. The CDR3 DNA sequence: TGTGCCACCACACATCCGGGGGCGGTTACTGAAGCTTTCTTT. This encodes CATTHPGAVTEAFF.

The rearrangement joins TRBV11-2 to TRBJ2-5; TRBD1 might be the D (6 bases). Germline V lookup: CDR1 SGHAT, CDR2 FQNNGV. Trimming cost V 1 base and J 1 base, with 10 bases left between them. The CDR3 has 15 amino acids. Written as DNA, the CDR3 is TGTGCCAGCAGCTTAGGATGGGGGCTCCAAGAGACCCAGTACTTC. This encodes CASSLGWGLQETQYF.

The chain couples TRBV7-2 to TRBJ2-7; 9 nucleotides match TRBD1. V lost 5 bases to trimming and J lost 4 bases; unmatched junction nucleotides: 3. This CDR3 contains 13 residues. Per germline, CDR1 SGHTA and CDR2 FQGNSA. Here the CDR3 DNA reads TGTGCCAGCAGCACGGGACAGGGATACGAGCAGTACTTC. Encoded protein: CASSTGQGYEQYF.

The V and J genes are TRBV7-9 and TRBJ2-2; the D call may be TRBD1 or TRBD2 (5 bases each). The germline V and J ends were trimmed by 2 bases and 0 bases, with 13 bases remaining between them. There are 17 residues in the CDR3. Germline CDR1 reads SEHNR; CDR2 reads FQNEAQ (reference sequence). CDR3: CASSLTGDGTNTGELFF. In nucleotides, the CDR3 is TGTGCCAGCAGCTTAACCGGGGACGGAACGAACACCGGGGAGCTGTTTTTT.

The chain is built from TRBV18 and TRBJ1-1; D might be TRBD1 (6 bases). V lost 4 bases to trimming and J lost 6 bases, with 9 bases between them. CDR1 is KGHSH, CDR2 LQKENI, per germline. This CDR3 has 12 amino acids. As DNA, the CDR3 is TGTGCCAGCTCACGGACAGAAGCTGAAGCTTTCTTT. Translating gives CASSRTEAEAFF.

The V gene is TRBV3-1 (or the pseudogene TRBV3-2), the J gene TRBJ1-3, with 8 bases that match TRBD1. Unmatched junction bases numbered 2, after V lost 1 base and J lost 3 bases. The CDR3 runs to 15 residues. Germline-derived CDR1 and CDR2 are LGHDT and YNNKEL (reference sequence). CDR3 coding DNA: TGTGCCAGCAGCCAAGGGACAGGGAATGGAAACACCATATATTTT. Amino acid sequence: CASSQGTGNGNTIYF.

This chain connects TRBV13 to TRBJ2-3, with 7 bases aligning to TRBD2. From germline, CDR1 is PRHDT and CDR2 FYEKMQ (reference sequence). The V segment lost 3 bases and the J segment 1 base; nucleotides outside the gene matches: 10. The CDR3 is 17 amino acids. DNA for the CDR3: TGTGCCAGCAGCTTGCTTTCCGGACTAGGTGGCACAGATACGCAGTATTTT. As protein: CASSLLSGLGGTDTQYF.

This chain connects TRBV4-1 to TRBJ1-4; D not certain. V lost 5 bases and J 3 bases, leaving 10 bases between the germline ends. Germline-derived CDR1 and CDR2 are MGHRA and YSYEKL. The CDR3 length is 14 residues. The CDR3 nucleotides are TGCGCCAGCAGCTCCCATACCCCTAATGAAAAACTGTTTTTT. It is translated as CASSSHTPNEKLFF.

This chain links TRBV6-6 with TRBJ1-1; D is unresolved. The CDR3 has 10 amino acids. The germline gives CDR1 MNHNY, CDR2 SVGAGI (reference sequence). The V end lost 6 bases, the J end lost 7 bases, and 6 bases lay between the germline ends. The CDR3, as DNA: TGTGCCAGCAGGCGTGGTGAAGCTTTCTTT. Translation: CASRRGEAFF.

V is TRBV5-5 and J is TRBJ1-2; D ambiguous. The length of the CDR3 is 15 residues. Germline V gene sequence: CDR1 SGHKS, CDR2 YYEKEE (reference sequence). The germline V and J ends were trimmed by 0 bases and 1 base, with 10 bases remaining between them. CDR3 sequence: CASSLAAGSNYGYTF. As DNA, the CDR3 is TGTGCCAGCAGCTTGGCCGCCGGGAGTAACTATGGCTACACCTTC.

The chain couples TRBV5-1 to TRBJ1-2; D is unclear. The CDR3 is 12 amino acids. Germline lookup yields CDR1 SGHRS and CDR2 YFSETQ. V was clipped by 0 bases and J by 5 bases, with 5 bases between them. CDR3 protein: CASSLGGYGYTF. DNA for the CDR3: TGCGCCAGCAGCTTGGGTGGGTATGGCTACACCTTC.

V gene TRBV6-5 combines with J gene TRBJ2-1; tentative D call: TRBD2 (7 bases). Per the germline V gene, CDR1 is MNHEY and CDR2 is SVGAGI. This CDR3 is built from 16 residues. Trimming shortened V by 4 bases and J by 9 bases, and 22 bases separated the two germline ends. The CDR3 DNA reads TGTGCCAGCAGTTCCCTCCTACAGGGAGGGCCCGGTGAGCAGTTCTTC. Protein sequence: CASSSLLQGGPGEQFF.

The CDR3 loop reads CASSALGIDSGNTIYF. DNA for the CDR3: TGTGCCAGCAGCGCTTTGGGCATAGACTCTGGAAACACCATATATTTT. This sequence joins TRBV11-2 and TRBJ1-3; D is ambiguous. The CDR3 is 16 residues long. The germline V gene has CDR1 SGHAT and CDR2 FQNNGV. Trimming pared 5 bases from V and 0 bases from J, leaving 14 bases between. The full variable domain, its missing parts supplied by reference TRBV11-2 and TRBJ1-3, is EAGVAQSPRYKIIEKRQSVAFWCNPISGHATLYWYQQILGQGPKLLIQFQNNGVVDDSQLPKDRFSAERLKGVDSTLKIQPAKLEDSAVYLCASSALGIDSGNTIYFGEGSWLTVV.

Here the CDR3 reads CASRAGTGGLTGQYF. In DNA, the CDR3 is TGTGCCAGCAGAGCCGGGACAGGGGGCCTGACCGGGCAGTACTTC. The chain has TRBV7-2 and TRBJ2-7, with 12 bases identical to TRBD1. Trimming took 6 bases from V and 9 from J; bases not matched to a gene: 12. Germline assignment: CDR1 SGHTA and CDR2 FQGNSA. This CDR3 has 15 residues.

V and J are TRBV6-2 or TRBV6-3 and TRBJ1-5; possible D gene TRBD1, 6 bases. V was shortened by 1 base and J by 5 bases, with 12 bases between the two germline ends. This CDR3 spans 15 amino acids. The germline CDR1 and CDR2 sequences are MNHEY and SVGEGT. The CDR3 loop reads CASSYWGGADQPQHF. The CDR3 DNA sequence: TGTGCCAGCAGTTACTGGGGGGGCGCGGATCAGCCCCAGCATTTT.

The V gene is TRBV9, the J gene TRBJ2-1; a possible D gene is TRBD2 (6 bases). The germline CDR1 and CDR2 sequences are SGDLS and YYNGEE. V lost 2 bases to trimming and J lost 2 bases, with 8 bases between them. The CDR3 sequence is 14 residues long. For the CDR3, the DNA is TGTGCCAGCAGCGTGCGGGGCACCTACAATGAGCAGTTCTTC. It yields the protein CASSVRGTYNEQFF. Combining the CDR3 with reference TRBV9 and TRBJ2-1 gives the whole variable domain DSGVTQTPKHLITATGQRVTLRCSPRSGDLSVYWYQQSLDQGLQFLIQYYNGEERAKGNILERFSAQQFPDLHSELNLSSLELGDSALYFCASSVRGTYNEQFFGPGTRLTVL.

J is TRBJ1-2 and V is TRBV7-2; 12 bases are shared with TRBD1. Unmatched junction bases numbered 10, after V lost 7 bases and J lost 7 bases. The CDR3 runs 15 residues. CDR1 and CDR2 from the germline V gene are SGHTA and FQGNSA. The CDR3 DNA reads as TGTGCCAGCATCCGTTACGGGACAGGGGGCTCTGGCTACACCTTC. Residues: CASIRYGTGGSGYTF.

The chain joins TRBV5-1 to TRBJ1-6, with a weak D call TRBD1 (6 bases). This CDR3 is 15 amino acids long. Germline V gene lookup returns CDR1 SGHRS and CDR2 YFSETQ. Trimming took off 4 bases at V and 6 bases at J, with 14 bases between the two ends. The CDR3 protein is CASSAAQGANSPLHF. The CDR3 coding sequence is TGCGCCAGCAGCGCCGCACAGGGAGCTAATTCACCCCTCCACTTT.

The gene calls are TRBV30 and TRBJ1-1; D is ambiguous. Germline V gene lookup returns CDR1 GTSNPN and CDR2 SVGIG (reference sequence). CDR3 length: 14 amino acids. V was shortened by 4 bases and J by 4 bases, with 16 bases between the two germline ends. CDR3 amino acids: CAWTPSFLGTEAFF. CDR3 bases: TGTGCCTGGACTCCCAGCTTCTTGGGCACTGAAGCTTTCTTT. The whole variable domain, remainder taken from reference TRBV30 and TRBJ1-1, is SQTIHQWPATLVQPVGSPLSLECTVEGTSNPNLYWYRQAAGRGLQLLFYSVGIGQISSEVPQNLSASRPQDRQFILSSKKLLLSDSGFYLCAWTPSFLGTEAFFGQGTRLTVV.

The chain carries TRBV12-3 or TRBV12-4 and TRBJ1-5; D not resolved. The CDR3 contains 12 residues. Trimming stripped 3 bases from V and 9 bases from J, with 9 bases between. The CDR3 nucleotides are TGTGCCAGCAGTTTGGGGTCGGGGCCCCAGCATTTT. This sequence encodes CASSLGSGPQHF.